The present entry profiles one TCR beta chain with its context. This receptor's antigen is unknown. There are no base qualities to consult, and no much larger clone falls within one base. This specimen includes other DNA sequences encoding the same CDR3. In Seattle, one collaborating source enrolled patients while the infection was active and tracked those patients longitudinally over the course of disease. Whole blood was collected in K2EDTA tubes by collaborating institutions according to the institutions' own protocols. For TCRbeta analysis, collaborators shipped samples in one of three forms: frozen whole blood, isolated PBMCs, or DNA extracted from either of those sample types. CDR1 and CDR2 (MGHRA, YSYEKL) derive from the germline V gene. The CDR3, cysteine through phenylalanine, is 14 amino acids long. Here the CDR3 DNA is all that survives: 42 bases in frame from base 1. The junction shows trimming of 1 base on V and 4 bases on J, plus 7 bases between the germline ends.

The data were taken from a study of blood T cell repertoires in COVID-19 (dated by TCRdb to between 2020 and 2021). In terms of the full investigation: Samples covering the acute and convalescent phases of COVID-19 were provided by collaborators in the United States, Italy and Spain. The prospective study material was composed of cDNA or gDNA derived from T cells, B-cell-depleted T cells, or PBMCs. Deeply sampled blood TCRbeta repertoires from subjects exposed to, actively infected with, or recovered from COVID-19 were included in the dataset. The repertoires were made available in a free public database intended to serve as a resource for research on the immune response to SARS-CoV-2. The samples were drawn from two sources: the first 160 participants of the ongoing ImmuneRACE study, and over 1,000 subjects contributed by 6 global collaborators. A de-identified subject ID, COVID-19 status, age in years and sex were almost always included in the sample metadata. Where available, HLA class I and class II types were taken from metadata supplied by the sample provider and were not determined by assay-based typing.

Overall results and qualifications from the work: Clinical and demographic metadata were provided uncurated, with the amount varying by source and participant.

TCRbeta CDR3 regions were amplified from genomic DNA using the immunoSEQ Assay, a bias-controlled multiplex PCR. Regarding the original processing steps: Nucleated cell counts per sample were estimated from amplification of reference gene primers within the assay. To quantify the absolute abundance of each unique TCRbeta CDR3 rearrangement, sequence reads were collapsed and filtered. For each sample, productive Simpson clonality was calculated as the square root of Simpson's diversity index across productive rearrangements. Imported from immuneACCESS, the table was reduced by TCRdb to in-frame sequences with V and J called. These copies leave out some clones; in studies compared against another copy, an unresolved V gene accounts for under half, and the cause of the remainder is not known. That table supplies the V and J calls and clone size; D and trimming were determined from the DNA. The sample table lists roughly 410,000 clones, 75% to 90% of them with a count of one. The ten largest clonotypes hold 1.5% to 1.7% of the sample.

The receptor comes from a woman aged 40-49 years with COVID-19, enrolled during active disease. In this chain, TRBV4-1 is recombined with TRBJ1-4, with the D gene call left open. The sequenced sample was peripheral blood. The encoded CDR3 is CASSQGQVNEKLFF. At the DNA level, the sequence is TGCGCCAGCAGCCAAGGCCAGGTTAATGAAAAACTGTTTTTT.